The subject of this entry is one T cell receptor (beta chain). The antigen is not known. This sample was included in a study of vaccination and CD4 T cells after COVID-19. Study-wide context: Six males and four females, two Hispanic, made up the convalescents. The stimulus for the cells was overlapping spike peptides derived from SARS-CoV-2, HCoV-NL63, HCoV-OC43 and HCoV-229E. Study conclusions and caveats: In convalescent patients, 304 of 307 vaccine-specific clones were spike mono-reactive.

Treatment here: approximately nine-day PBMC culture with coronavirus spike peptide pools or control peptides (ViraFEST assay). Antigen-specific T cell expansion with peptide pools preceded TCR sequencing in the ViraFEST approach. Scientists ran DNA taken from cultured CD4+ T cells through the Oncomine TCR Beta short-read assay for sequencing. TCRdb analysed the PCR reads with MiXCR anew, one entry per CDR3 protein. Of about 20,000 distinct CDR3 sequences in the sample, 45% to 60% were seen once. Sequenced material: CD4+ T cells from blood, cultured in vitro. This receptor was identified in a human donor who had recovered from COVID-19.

In DNA form, the CDR3 reads TGTGCCAGCAGTTTAGGAGAAGGTGGCTACACCTTC. This encodes CASSLGEGGYTF. This chain links TRBV12-3 or TRBV12-4 with TRBJ1-2; D unclear. Trimming stripped 1 base from V and 7 bases from J, with 7 bases between. CDR3 length: 12 residues.